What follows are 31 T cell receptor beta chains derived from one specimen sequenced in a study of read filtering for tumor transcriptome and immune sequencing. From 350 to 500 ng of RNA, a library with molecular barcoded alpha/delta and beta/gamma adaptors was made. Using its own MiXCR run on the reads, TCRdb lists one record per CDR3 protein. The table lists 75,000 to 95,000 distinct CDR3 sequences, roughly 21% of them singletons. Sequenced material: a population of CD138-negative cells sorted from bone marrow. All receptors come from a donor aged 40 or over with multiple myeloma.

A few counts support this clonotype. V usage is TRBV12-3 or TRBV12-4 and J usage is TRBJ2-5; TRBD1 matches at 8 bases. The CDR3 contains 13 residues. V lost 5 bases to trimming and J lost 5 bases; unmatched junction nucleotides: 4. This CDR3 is CASSVRGLETQYF. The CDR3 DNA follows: TGTGCCAGCAGTGTCAGGGGGCTTGAGACCCAGTACTTC.

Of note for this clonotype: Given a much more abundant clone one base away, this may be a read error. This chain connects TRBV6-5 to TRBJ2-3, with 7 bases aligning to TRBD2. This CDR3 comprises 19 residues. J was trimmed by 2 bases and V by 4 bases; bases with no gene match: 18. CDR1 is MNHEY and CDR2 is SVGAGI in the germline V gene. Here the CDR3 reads CASSLLPYFNGGSTDTQYF. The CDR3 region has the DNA TGTGCCAGCAGTTTGCTCCCCTACTTTAACGGGGGGTCCACAGATACGCAGTATTTT.

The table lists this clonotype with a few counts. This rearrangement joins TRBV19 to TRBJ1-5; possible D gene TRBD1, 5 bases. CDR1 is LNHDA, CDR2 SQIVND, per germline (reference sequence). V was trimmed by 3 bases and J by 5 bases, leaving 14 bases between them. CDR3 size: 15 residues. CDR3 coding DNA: TGTGCCAGTAGTATCCCCGGCAGGGTGGATCAGCCCCAGCATTTT. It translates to CASSIPGRVDQPQHF. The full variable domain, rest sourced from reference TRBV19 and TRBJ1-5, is DGGITQSPKYLFRKEGQNVTLSCEQNLNHDAMYWYRQDPGQGLRLIYYSQIVNDFQKGDIAEGYSVSREKKESFPLTVTSAQKNPTAFYLCASSIPGRVDQPQHFGDGTRLSIL.

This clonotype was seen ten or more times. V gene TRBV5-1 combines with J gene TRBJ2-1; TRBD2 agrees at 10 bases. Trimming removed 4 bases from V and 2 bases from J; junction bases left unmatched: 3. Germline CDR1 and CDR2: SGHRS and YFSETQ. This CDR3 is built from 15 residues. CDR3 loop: CASSPTSGTYNEQFF. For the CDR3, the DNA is TGCGCCAGCAGCCCCACTAGCGGGACCTACAATGAGCAGTTCTTC.

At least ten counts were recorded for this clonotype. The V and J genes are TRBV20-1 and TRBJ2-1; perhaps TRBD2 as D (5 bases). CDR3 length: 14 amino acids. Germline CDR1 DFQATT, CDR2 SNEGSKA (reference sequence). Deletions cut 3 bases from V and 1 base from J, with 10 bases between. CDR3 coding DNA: TGCAGTGCTAGGGACGGGGTTTCCTACAATGAGCAGTTCTTC. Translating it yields CSARDGVSYNEQFF.

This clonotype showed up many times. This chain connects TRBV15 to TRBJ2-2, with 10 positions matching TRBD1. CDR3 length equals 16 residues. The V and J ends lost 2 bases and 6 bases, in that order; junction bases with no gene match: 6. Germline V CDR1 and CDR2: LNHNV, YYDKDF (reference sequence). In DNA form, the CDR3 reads TGTGCCACCAGCAGAAGGACAGGGGGGGGTCCCGGGGAGCTGTTTTTT. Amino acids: CATSRRTGGGPGELFF.

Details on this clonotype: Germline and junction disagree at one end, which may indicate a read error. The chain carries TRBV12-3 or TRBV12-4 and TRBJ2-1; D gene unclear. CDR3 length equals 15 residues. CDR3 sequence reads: CASSFQQVPGNEQFF. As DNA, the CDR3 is TGCGCCAGCAGTTTCCAACAAGTCCCCGGAAATGAGCAGTTCTTC.

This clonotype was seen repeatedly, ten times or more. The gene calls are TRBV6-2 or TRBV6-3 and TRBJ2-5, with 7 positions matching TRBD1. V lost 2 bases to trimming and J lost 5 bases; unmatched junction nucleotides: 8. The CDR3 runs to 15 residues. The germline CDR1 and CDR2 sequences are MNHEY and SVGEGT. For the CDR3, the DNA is TGTGCCAGCAGTTACGGAGGAACAGGGGAGGAGACCCAGTACTTC. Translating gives CASSYGGTGEETQYF.

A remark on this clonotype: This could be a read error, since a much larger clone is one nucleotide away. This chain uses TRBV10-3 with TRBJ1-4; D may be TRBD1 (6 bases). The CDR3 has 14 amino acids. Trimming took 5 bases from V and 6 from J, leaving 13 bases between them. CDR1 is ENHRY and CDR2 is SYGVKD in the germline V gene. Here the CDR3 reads CAISSGSGDEKLFF. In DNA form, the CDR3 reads TGTGCCATCAGTTCCGGGTCAGGGGATGAAAAACTGTTTTTT.

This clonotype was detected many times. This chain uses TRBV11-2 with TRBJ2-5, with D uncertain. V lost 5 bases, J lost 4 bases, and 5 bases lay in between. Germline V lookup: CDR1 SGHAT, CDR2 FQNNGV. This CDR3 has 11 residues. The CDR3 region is CASSIRETQYF. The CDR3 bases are TGTGCCAGCAGCATCAGAGAGACCCAGTACTTC.

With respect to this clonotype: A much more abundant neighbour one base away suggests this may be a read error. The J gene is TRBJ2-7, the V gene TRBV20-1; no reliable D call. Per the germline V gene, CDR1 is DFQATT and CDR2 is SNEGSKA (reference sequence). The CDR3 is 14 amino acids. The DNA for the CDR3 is TGCAGTGTTGAAGTCGGCACAGCTCGGCACGAGCTGTACTTC. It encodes CSVEVGTARHELYF.

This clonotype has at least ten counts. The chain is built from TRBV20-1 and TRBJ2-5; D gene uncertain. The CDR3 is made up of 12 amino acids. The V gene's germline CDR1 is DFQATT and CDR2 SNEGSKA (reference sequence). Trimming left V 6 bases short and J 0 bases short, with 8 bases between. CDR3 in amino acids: CSALLYQETQYF. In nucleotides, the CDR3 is TGCAGTGCACTACTATACCAAGAGACCCAGTACTTC.

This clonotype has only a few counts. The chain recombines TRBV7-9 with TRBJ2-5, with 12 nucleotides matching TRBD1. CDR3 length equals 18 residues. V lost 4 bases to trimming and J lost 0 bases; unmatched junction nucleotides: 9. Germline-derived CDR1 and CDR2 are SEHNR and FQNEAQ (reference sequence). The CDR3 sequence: CASSSGQGAVPYQETQYF. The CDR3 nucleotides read TGTGCCAGCAGCTCGGGACAGGGGGCAGTCCCGTACCAAGAGACCCAGTACTTC.

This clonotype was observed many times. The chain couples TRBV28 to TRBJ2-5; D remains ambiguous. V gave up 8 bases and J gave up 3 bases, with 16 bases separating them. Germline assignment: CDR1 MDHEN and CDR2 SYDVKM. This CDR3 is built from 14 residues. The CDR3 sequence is CASGLTAIEETQYF. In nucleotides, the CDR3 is TGTGCCAGCGGTCTTACAGCTATCGAAGAGACCCAGTACTTC.

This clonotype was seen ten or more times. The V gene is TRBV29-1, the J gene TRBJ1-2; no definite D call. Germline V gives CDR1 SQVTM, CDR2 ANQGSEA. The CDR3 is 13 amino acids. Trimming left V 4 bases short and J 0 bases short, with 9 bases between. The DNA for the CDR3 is TGCAGCGTTGGGCAGGACCCTAACTATGGCTACACCTTC. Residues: CSVGQDPNYGYTF.

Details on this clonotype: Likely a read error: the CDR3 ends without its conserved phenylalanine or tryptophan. This CDR3 reads CASSLEGQSGGGYTI. CDR3 nucleotide sequence: TGCGCCAGCAGCTTGGAGGGACAGTCCGGAGGCGGCTACACCATC. The chain employs TRBV5-1 and TRBJ1-2, with TRBD1 matching 7 bases. There are 15 residues in the CDR3. Germline V gene lookup returns CDR1 SGHRS and CDR2 YFSETQ. V lost 0 bases and J lost 8; bases outside the gene matches: 10.

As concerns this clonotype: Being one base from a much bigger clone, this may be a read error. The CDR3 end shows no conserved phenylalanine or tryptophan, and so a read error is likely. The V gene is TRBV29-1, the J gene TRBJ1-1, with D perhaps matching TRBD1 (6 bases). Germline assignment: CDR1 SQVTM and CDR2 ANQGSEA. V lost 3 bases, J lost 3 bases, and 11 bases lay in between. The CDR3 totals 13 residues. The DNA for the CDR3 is TGCAGCGTTGAGCAGGGGTCGTACACTGAAGCTTTCGTT. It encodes CSVEQGSYTEAFV.

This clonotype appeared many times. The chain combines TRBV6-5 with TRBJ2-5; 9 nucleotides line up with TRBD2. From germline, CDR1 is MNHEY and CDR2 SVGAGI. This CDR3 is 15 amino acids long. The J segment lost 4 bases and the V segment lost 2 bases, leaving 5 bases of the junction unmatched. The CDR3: CASSYPGGGAETQYF. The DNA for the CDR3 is TGTGCCAGCAGTTACCCTGGCGGGGGGGCAGAGACCCAGTACTTC.

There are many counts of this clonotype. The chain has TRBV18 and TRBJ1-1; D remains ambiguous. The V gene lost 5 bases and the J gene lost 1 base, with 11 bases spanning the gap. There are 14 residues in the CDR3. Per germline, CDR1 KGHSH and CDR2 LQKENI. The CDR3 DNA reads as TGTGCCAGCTCAATCCGGGAACAGAACACTGAAGCTTTCTTT. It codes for CASSIREQNTEAFF.

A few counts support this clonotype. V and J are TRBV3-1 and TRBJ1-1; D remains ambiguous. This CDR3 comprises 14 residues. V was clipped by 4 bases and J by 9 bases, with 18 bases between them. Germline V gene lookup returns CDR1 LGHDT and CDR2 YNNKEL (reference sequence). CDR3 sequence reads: CASSRGGRKGKAFF. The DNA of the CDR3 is TGTGCCAGCAGCCGAGGAGGGCGCAAGGGTAAAGCTTTCTTT.

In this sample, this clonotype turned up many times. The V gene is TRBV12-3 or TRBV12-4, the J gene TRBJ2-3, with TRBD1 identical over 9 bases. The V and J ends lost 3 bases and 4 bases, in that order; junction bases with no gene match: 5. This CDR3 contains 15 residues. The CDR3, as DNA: TGTGCCAGCAGTTTTAAGGACAGGGGCCCAGATACGCAGTATTTT. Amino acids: CASSFKDRGPDTQYF.

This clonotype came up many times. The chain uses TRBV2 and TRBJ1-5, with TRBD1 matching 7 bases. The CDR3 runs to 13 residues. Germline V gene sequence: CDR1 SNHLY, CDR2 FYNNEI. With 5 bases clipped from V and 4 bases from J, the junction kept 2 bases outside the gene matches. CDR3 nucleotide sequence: TGTGCCAGCAGTAAGACAGGGAATCAGCCCCAGCATTTT. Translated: CASSKTGNQPQHF.

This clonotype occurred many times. CDR3 DNA: TGTGCTAGTGGTTTGGTACTAAGCAGGGGCCCTGAAGCTTTCTTT. Protein sequence: CASGLVLSRGPEAFF. This chain links TRBV12-5 with TRBJ1-1, with a weak D call TRBD1 (6 bases). This CDR3 contains 15 residues. Trimming removed 0 bases at V and 6 bases at J, with 14 bases between. Germline V gene sequence: CDR1 LGHNT, CDR2 FRNRAP. Complete variable domain (other parts from reference TRBV12-5 and TRBJ1-1): DARVTQTPRHKVTEMGQEVTMRCQPILGHNTVFWYRQTMMQGLELLAYFRNRAPLDDSGMPKDRFSAEMPDATLATLKIQPSEPRDSAVYFCASGLVLSRGPEAFFGQGTRLTVV.

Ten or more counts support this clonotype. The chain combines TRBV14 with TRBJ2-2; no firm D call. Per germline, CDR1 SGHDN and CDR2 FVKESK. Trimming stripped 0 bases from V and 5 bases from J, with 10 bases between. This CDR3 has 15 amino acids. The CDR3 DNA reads TGTGCCAGCAGCCAAGATATCAGGCAGACCGGGGAGCTGTTTTTT. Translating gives CASSQDIRQTGELFF. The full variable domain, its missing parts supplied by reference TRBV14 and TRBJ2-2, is EAGVTQFPSHSVIEKGQTVTLRCDPISGHDNLYWYRRVMGKEIKFLLHFVKESKQDESGMPNNRFLAERTGGTYSTLKVQPAELEDSGVYFCASSQDIRQTGELFFGEGSRLTVL.

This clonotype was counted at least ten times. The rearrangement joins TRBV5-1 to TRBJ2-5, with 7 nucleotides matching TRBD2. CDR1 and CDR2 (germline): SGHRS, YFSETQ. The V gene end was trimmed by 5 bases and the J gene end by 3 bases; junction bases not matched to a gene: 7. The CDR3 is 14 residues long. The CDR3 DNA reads TGCGCCAGCAGGAGAGTTCTAGCGGAAGAGACCCAGTACTTC. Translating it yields CASRRVLAEETQYF.

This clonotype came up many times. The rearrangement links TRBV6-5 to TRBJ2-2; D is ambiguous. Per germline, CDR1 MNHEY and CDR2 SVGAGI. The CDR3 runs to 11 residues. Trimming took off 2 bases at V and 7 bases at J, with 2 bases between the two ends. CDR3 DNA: TGTGCCAGCAGTTACGACGGGGAGCTGTTTTTT. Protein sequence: CASSYDGELFF.

The CDR3 sequence is CASSQSRLEGYNEQFF. As DNA, the CDR3 is TGCGCCAGCAGCCAAAGTCGCTTGGAAGGCTACAATGAGCAGTTCTTC. The chain is built from TRBV4-1 and TRBJ2-1; D gene ambiguous. Looked up from germline, CDR1 is MGHRA and CDR2 is YSYEKL. CDR3 length equals 16 residues. Trimming left V 2 bases short and J 3 bases short, with 14 bases between.

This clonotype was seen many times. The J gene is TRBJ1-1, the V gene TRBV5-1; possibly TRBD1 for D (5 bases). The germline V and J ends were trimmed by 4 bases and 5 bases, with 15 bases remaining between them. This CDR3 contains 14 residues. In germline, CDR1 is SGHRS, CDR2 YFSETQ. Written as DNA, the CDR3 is TGCGCCAGCAGCCTCGACTCTGGGGGGACTGAAGCTTTCTTT. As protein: CASSLDSGGTEAFF.

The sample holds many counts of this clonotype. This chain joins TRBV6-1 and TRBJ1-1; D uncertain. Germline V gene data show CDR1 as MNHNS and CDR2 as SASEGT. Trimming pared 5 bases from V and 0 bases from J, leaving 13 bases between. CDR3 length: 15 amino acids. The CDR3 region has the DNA TGTGCCAGCAGTTTACGGGTTGCGCTGAACACTGAAGCTTTCTTT. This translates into CASSLRVALNTEAFF.

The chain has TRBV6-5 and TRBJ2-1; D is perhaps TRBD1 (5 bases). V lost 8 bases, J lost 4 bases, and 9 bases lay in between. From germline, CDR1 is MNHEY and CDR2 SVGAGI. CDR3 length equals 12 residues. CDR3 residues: CASSGQYNEQFF. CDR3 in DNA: TGTGCCAGCTCTGGACAATACAATGAGCAGTTCTTC.

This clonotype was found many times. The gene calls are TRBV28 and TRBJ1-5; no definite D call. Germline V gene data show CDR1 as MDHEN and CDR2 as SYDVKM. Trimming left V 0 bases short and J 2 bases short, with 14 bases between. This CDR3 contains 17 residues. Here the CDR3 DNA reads TGTGCCAGCAGTTTATGGCCGGAAACCGCGGGCAATCAGCCCCAGCATTTT. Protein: CASSLWPETAGNQPQHF.